This T cell receptor delta chain was identified during a study of γδ T cells in repeated Plasmodium falciparum infection. General observations from the study: Over time and infection, Vgamma9/Vdelta2+ repertoires remained highly stable and polyclonal. Vdelta2-negative gammadelta repertoires appeared less diverse and less shared in Malian than Australian children. Waves of new clonotype selection appeared after repeated controlled infections in Vdelta2-negative, largely Vdelta1+, gammadelta T cells.

Vgamma9/Vdelta2+ and Vdelta2-negative gammadelta T cells were flow-sorted from PBMC for bulk sequencing. TCRdb re-called the multiplex PCR reads through CATT. The data show more than 70,000 delta-chain clones, 0.8% to 1% seen once. The length of the CDR3 is 18 residues. Germline CDR1 GEAIGNYY, CDR2 EKD. Of note for this clone: The antigen is not known. A far more abundant clone sits one base away, making this likely a read error.

Sequenced input: gamma-delta T cells from blood. This clonotype was obtained from a pool of human donors (malaria-infected and uninfected, not separated). The V gene was identified as TRDV2, while no J gene was called; the table calls TRDD3, which could not be checked here. This chain's CDR3 is CACDTGGYASWDTRQMFF. The DNA for the CDR3 is TGTGCCTGTGACACCGGGGGATACGCTTCCTGGGACACCCGACAGATGTTCTTC.